Presented here are 5 T cell receptor beta chains from one specimen sequenced in a study of monozygotic twins with inflammatory bowel disease. One entry per CDR3 protein, without DNA, is what TCRdb gives after re-calling the 5' RACE reads. The specimen's table records about 210,000 distinct CDR3 sequences. Sequenced material: blood. These receptors were obtained from a human donor with ulcerative colitis or Crohn's disease, or a healthy co-twin of an affected twin (not recorded which).

The gene calls are TRBV7-9 and TRBJ2-3; checking the TCRdb D call of TRBD1 is not possible without DNA. Germline V gene sequence: CDR1 SEHNR, CDR2 FQNEAQ (reference sequence). The CDR3 is made up of 12 amino acids. The CDR3 region is CASSSPLDTQYF.

The gene calls are TRBV20-1 and TRBJ2-1; TCRdb selects TRBD2, and the lack of DNA leaves this call unchecked. The CDR3 has 18 residues. Germline assignment: CDR1 DFQATT and CDR2 SNEGSKA (reference sequence). CDR3 sequence reads: CSAPQRRLAGSNYNEQFF.

V gene TRBV12-3 or TRBV12-4 combines with J gene TRBJ1-1; TCRdb returns TRBD1, unconfirmable since there is no DNA. The CDR3 sequence is 14 residues long. The CDR3 loop reads CASSPSRVNTEAFF.

The chain employs TRBV7-6 and TRBJ2-3. The CDR3 length is 15 residues. CDR1 SGHVS and CDR2 FNYEAQ come from the germline V gene. CDR3 in amino acids: CASSSRQTSTDTQYF.

V is TRBV3-1 and J is TRBJ1-2; the D call from TCRdb, TRBD1, cannot be confirmed without DNA. The germline CDR1 and CDR2 sequences are LGHDT and YNNKEL (reference sequence). This CDR3 has 14 amino acids. CDR3 amino acids: CASSLQGVGYGYTF.